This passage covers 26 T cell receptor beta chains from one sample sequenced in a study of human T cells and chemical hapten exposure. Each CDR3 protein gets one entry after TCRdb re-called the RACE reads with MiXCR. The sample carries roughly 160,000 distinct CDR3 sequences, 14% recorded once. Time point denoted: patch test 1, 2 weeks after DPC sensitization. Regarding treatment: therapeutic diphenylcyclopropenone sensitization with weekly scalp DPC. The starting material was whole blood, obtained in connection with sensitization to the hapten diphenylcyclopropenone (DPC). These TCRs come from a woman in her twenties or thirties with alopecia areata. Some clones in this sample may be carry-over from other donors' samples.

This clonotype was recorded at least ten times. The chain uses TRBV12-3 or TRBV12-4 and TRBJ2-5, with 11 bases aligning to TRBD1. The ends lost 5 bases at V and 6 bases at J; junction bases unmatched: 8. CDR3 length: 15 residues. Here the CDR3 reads CASSPPGQGEKTQYF. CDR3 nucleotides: TGTGCCAGCAGTCCTCCGGGACAGGGGGAAAAGACCCAGTACTTC.

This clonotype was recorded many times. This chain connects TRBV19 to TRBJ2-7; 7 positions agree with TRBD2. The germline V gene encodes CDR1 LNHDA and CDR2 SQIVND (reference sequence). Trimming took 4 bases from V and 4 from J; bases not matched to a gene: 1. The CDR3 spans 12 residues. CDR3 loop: CASSTGGYEQYF. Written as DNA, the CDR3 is TGTGCCAGTAGTACGGGGGGTTACGAGCAGTACTTC.

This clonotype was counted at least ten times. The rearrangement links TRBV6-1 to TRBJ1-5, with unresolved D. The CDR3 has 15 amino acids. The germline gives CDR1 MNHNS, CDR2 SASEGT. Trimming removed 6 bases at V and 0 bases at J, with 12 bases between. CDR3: CASRGYRDSNQPQHF. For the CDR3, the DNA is TGTGCCAGCAGAGGATACAGAGATAGCAATCAGCCCCAGCATTTT.

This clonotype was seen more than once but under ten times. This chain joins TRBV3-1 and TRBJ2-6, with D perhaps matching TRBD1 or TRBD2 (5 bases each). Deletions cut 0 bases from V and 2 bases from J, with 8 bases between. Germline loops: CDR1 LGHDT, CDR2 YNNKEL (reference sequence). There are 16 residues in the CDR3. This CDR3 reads CASSQDWGTGANVLTF. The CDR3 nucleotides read TGTGCCAGCAGCCAAGATTGGGGGACTGGGGCCAACGTCCTGACTTTC.

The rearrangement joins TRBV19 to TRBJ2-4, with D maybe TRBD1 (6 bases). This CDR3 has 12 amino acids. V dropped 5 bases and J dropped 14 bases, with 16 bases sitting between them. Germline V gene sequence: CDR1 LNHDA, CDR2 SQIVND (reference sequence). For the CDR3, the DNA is TGTGCCAGTAGTCTTAAAGACAGGCTCAAGTACTTC. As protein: CASSLKDRLKYF.

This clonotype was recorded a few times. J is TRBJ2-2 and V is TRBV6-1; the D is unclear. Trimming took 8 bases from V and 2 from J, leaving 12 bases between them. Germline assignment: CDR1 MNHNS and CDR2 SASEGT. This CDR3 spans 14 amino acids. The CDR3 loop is CASGKPTNTGELFF. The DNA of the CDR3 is TGTGCCAGCGGGAAGCCCACTAACACCGGGGAGCTGTTTTTT.

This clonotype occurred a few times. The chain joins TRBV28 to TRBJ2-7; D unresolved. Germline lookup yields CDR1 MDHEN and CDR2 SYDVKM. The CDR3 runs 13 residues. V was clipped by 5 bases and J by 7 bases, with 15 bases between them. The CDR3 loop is CASSDRSVEEQYF. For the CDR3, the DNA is TGTGCCAGCAGTGACCGGAGTGTCGAAGAGCAGTACTTC.

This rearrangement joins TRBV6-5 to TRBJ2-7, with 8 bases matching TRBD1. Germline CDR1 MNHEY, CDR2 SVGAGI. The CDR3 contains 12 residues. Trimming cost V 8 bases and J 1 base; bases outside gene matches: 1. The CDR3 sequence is CASRTGSYEQYF. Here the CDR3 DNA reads TGTGCCAGCCGGACAGGGTCCTACGAGCAGTACTTC.

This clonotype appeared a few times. The CDR3 protein is CASTPKGTGGNNEQYF. The CDR3 nucleotides read TGTGCCAGCACCCCAAAGGGGACAGGGGGTAATAACGAGCAGTACTTC. The V call is TRBV6-6, the J call TRBJ2-7, with 11 nucleotides matching TRBD1. Germline V gives CDR1 MNHNY, CDR2 SVGAGI (reference sequence). There are 16 residues in the CDR3. V lost 7 bases, J lost 5 bases, and 13 bases stayed unmatched.

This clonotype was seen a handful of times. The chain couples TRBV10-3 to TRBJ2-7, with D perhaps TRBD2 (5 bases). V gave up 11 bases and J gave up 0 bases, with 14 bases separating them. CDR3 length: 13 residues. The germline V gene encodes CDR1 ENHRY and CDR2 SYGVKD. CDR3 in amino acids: CAAEAESSYEQYF. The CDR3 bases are TGTGCCGCCGAAGCGGAGAGCTCCTACGAGCAGTACTTC.

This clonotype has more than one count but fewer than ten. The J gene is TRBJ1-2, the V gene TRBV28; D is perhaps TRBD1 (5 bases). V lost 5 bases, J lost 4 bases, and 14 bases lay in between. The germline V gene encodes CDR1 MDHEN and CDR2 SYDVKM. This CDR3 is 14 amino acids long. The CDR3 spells CASSETGTGYGYTF. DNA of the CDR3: TGTGCCAGCAGTGAAACCGGGACGGGCTATGGCTACACCTTC.

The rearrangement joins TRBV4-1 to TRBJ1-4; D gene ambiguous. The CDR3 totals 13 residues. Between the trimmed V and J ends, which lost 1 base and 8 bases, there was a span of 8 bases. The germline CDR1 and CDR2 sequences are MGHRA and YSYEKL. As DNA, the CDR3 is TGCGCCAGCAGCCAAGGATTTACGGAAAAACTGTTTTTT. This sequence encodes CASSQGFTEKLFF.

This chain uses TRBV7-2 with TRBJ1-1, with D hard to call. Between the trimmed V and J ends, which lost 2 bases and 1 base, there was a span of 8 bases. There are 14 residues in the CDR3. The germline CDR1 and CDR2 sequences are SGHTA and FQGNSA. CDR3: CASSLHWSNTEAFF. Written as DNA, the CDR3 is TGTGCCAGCAGCTTACACTGGTCGAACACTGAAGCTTTCTTT.

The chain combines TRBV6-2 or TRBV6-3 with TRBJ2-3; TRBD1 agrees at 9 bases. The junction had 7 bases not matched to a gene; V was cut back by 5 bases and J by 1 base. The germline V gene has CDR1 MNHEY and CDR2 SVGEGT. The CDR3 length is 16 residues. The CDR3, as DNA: TGTGCCAGCAGTCGGTCCCGGGACAGGGGCACAGATACGCAGTATTTT. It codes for CASSRSRDRGTDTQYF.

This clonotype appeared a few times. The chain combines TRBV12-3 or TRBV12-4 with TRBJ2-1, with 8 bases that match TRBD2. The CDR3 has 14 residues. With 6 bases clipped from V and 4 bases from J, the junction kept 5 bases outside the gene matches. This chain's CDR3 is CASSRLASYNEQFF. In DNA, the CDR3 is TGTGCCAGCAGCAGACTAGCGTCTTACAATGAGCAGTTCTTC.

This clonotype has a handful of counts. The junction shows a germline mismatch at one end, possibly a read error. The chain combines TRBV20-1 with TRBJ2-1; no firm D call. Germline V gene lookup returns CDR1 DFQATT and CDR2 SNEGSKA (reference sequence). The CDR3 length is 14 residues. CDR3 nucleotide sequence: TGCAGTGCTAGGACTGCCTTAGGGTACAATGAGCAGTCCTTC. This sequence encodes CSARTALGYNEQSF.

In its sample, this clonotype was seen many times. CDR3 loop: CASSLVPSYTGELFF. The CDR3 nucleotides read TGTGCCAGCAGCTTAGTTCCTAGTTACACCGGGGAGCTGTTTTTT. The chain links TRBV7-9 to TRBJ2-2; D gene uncertain. CDR3 length equals 15 residues. Germline CDR1 reads SEHNR; CDR2 reads FQNEAQ (reference sequence). V was clipped by 1 base and J by 3 bases, with 9 bases between them.

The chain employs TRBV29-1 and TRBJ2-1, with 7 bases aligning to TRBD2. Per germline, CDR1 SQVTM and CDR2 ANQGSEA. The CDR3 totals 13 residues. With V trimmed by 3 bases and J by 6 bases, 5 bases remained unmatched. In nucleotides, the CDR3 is TGCAGCGTTGATTTGTGGGGGGGCAATGAGCAGTTCTTC. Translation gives CSVDLWGGNEQFF.

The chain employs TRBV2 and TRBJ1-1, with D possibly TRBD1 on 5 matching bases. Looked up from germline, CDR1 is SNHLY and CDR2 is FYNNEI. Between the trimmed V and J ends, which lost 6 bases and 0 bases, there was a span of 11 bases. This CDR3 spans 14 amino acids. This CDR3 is CASSPGNMNTEAFF. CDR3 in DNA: TGTGCCAGCAGCCCAGGGAACATGAACACTGAAGCTTTCTTT.

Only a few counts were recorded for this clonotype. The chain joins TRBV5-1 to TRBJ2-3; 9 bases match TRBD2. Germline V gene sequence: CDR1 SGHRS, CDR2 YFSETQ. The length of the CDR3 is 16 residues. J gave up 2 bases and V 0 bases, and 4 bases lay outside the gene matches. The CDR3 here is CASSLAPSGDTDTQYF. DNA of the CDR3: TGCGCCAGCAGCTTGGCTCCTAGCGGGGACACAGATACGCAGTATTTT.

This CDR3 is CASSLENRMGAEAFF. CDR3 in DNA: TGTGCCAGCAGCTTAGAGAACAGGATGGGCGCTGAAGCTTTCTTT. This rearrangement joins TRBV7-2 to TRBJ1-1, with D perhaps TRBD1 (5 bases). The CDR3 is made up of 15 amino acids. The germline V gene encodes CDR1 SGHTA and CDR2 FQGNSA. The V gene lost 1 base and the J gene lost 6 bases, with 15 bases spanning the gap.

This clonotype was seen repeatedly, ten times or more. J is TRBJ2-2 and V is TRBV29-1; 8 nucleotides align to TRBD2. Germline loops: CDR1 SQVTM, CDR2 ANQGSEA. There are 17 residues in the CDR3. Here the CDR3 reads CSPGPGRACVDTGELFF. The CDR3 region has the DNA TGCAGTCCGGGCCCCGGGAGGGCTTGTGTGGACACCGGGGAGCTGTTTTTT.

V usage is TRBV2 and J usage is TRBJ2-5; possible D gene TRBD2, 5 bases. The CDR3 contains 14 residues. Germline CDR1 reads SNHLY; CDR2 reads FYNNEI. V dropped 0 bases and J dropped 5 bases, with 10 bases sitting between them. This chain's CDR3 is CASSEATIWETQYF. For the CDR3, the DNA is TGTGCCAGCAGTGAAGCGACTATATGGGAGACCCAGTACTTC.

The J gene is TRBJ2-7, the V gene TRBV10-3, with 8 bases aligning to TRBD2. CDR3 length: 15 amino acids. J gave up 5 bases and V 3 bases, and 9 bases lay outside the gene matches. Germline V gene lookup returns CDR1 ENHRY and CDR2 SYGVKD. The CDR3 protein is CAISDLGGARDEQYF. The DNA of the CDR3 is TGTGCCATCAGTGATCTCGGGGGGGCAAGGGACGAGCAGTACTTC.

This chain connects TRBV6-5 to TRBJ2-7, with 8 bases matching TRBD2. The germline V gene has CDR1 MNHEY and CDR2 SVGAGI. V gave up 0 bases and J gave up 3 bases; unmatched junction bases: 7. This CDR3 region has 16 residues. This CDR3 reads CASSYSISGENYEQYF. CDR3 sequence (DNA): TGTGCCAGCAGTTACTCGATTAGCGGGGAAAACTACGAGCAGTACTTC.

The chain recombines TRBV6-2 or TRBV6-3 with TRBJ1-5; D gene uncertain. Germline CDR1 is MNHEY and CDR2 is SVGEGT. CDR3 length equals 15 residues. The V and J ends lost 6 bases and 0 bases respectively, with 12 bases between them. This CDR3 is CASSRPVHSNQPQHF. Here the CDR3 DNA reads TGTGCCAGCAGCAGACCCGTACATAGCAATCAGCCCCAGCATTTT.